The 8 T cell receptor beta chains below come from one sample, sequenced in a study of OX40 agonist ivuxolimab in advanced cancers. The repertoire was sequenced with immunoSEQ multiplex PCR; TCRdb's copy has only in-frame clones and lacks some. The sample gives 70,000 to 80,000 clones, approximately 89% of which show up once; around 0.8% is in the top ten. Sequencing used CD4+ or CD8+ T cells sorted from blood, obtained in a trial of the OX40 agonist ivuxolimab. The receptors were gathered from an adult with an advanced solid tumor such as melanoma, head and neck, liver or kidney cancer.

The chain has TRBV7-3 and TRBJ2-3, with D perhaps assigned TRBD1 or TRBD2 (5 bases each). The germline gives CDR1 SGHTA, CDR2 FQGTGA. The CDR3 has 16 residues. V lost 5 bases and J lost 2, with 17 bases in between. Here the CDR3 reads CASSPSGQGVTDTQYF. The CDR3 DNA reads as TGTGCCAGCAGCCCCTCCGGTCAGGGAGTCACAGATACGCAGTATTTT.

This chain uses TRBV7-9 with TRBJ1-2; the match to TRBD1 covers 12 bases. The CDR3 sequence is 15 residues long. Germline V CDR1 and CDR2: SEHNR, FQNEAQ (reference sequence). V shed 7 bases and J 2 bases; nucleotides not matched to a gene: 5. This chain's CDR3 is CASTWGTGGNYGYTF. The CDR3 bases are TGTGCCAGCACCTGGGGGACAGGGGGCAACTATGGCTACACCTTC.

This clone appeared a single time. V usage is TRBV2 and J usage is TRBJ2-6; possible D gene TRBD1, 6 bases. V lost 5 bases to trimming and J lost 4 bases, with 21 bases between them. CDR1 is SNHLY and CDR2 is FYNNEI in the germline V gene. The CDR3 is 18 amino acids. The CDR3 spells CASSRLTGDIPGANVLTF. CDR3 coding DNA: TGTGCCAGCAGTCGTTTGACAGGAGACATCCCCGGGGCCAACGTCCTGACTTTC.

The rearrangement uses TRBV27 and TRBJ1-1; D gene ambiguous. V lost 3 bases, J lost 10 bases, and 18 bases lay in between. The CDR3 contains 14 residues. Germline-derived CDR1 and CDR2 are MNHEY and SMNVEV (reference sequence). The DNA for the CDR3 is TGTGCCAGCAGTTTTAATCTAAATGGAGAGCTAGCTTTCTTT. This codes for CASSFNLNGELAFF.

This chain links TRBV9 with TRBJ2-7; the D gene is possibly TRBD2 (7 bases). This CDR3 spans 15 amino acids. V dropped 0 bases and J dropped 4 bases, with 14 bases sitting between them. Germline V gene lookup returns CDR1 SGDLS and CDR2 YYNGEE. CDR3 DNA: TGTGCCAGCAGCGTAGGGTGGGGGGGCGTATACGAGCAGTACTTC. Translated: CASSVGWGGVYEQYF.

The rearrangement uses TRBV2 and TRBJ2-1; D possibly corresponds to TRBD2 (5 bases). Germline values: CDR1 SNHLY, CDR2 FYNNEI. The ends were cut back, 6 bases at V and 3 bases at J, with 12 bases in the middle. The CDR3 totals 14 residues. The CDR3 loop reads CASRTTSSYNEQFF. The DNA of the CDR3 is TGTGCCAGCAGGACTACATCTAGCTACAATGAGCAGTTCTTC. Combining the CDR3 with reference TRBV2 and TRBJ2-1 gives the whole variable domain EPEVTQTPSHQVTQMGQEVILRCVPISNHLYFYWYRQILGQKVEFLVSFYNNEISEKSEIFDDQFSVERPDGSNFTLKIRSTKLEDSAMYFCASRTTSSYNEQFFGPGTRLTVL.

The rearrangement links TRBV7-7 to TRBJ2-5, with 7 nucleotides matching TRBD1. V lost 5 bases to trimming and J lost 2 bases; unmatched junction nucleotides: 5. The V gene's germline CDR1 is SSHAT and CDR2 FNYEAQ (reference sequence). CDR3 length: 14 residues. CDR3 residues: CASSKGTVQETQYF. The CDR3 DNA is TGTGCCAGCAGCAAGGGGACAGTACAAGAGACCCAGTACTTC.

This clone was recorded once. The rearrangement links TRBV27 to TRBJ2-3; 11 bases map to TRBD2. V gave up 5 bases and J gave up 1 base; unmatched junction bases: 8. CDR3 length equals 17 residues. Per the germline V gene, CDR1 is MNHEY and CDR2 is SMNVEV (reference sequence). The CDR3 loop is CASSPRLAGRGTDTQYF. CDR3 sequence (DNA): TGTGCCAGCAGTCCACGACTAGCGGGGAGAGGCACAGATACGCAGTATTTT.